Listed below are T cell receptor beta chains from one sample, sequenced in a study of patients and donors after allogeneic stem cell transplantation. TCRdb passed the RT-PCR reads through MiXCR, listing each CDR3 protein once. The table lists under 95,000 distinct CDR3 sequences, 4.5% to 5% of them singletons. The source material was blood, either unsorted or a sorted T cell fraction (not recorded which). These receptors came from a human donor who was either an allogeneic HSCT recipient or a stem cell or donor lymphocyte infusion donor (not recorded which). It is not recorded whose cells these are; they may come from a transplant donor. Each CDR3 is given without its conserved first and last residue. A D gene is named only where the DNA matches it firmly.

v_call: TRBV19; d_call: NA; j_call: TRBJ1-2; cdr3_aa: ASSIKGPPSYGYT
v_call: TRBV2; d_call: TRBD1; j_call: TRBJ1-4; cdr3_aa: ASSLNHYRGRNEKLF
v_call: TRBV6-1; d_call: NA; j_call: TRBJ1-1; cdr3_aa: ASGGARDTEAF
v_call: TRBV29-1; d_call: NA; j_call: TRBJ2-3; cdr3_aa: SVRFRRTDTQY
v_call: TRBV5-6; d_call: NA; j_call: TRBJ2-7; cdr3_aa: ASSLRGRGYYEQY
v_call: TRBV18; d_call: TRBD2; j_call: TRBJ2-5; cdr3_aa: ASSLRGVQETQY
v_call: TRBV5-1; d_call: NA; j_call: TRBJ1-4; cdr3_aa: ASSLDGTTEKLF
v_call: TRBV5-3; d_call: NA; j_call: TRBJ2-1; cdr3_aa: ARSWDSWLRNNEQF
v_call: TRBV28; d_call: NA; j_call: TRBJ1-2; cdr3_aa: ASSLLGRVFGYT
v_call: TRBV18; d_call: NA; j_call: TRBJ1-1; cdr3_aa: ASSPGAGLQNTEAF
v_call: TRBV12-3/TRBV12-4; d_call: NA; j_call: TRBJ2-5; cdr3_aa: ASTLSGIGETQY
v_call: TRBV5-1; d_call: TRBD1; j_call: TRBJ2-7; cdr3_aa: ASSLMGTGSTGEQY
v_call: TRBV11-2; d_call: NA; j_call: TRBJ1-6; cdr3_aa: ASSLESAGDLH
v_call: TRBV2; d_call: TRBD1; j_call: TRBJ1-6; cdr3_aa: ASRTGSSNSPLH
v_call: TRBV20-1; d_call: TRBD2; j_call: TRBJ2-7; cdr3_aa: SARGSGISTYEQY
v_call: TRBV9; d_call: NA; j_call: TRBJ1-2; cdr3_aa: ASSASSGRGYT
v_call: TRBV28; d_call: NA; j_call: TRBJ2-3; cdr3_aa: ASSLWGQSGTDTQY
v_call: TRBV6-1; d_call: NA; j_call: TRBJ2-3; cdr3_aa: ATVDRLSTDTQY
v_call: TRBV18; d_call: TRBD2; j_call: TRBJ2-1; cdr3_aa: ASSPRPGGSYNEQF
v_call: TRBV12-3/TRBV12-4; d_call: TRBD2; j_call: TRBJ2-1; cdr3_aa: ASSLGGSGSNVEQF
v_call: TRBV5-1; d_call: TRBD1; j_call: TRBJ2-5; cdr3_aa: ASSLATRQGQETQY
v_call: TRBV7-8; d_call: NA; j_call: TRBJ2-2; cdr3_aa: ASSLEGAGELF
v_call: TRBV12-3/TRBV12-4; d_call: NA; j_call: TRBJ1-2; cdr3_aa: ASSPTASYGYT
v_call: TRBV29-1; d_call: NA; j_call: TRBJ1-1; cdr3_aa: SVAGFGTEAF
v_call: TRBV3-1; d_call: TRBD2; j_call: TRBJ2-2; cdr3_aa: ASRGTSGDGGGELF
v_call: TRBV6-6; d_call: NA; j_call: TRBJ2-7; cdr3_aa: ASESMGEQY
v_call: TRBV3-1; d_call: NA; j_call: TRBJ1-1; cdr3_aa: ASSQEGGNTEAF
v_call: TRBV10-2; d_call: TRBD1; j_call: TRBJ1-3; cdr3_aa: ASSRGLDGNTIY
v_call: TRBV6-1; d_call: TRBD1; j_call: TRBJ1-1; cdr3_aa: ASKRAGGEGNTEAF
v_call: TRBV12-3/TRBV12-4; d_call: TRBD1; j_call: TRBJ2-3; cdr3_aa: ASSPRTGTDTQY
v_call: TRBV4-1; d_call: NA; j_call: TRBJ2-1; cdr3_aa: ASSQQELTFEQF
v_call: TRBV24-1; d_call: NA; j_call: TRBJ2-1; cdr3_aa: ATSDWDYEQF
v_call: TRBV24-1; d_call: NA; j_call: TRBJ2-1; cdr3_aa: ATSDPTSRSYNEQF
v_call: TRBV21-1; d_call: NA; j_call: TRBJ1-3; cdr3_aa: ASSKAPGTLGNTIY
v_call: TRBV4-1; d_call: NA; j_call: TRBJ1-1; cdr3_aa: ASSQGRLGQNTEAF
v_call: TRBV6-1; d_call: TRBD2; j_call: TRBJ2-1; cdr3_aa: ASSRGGSSGGLLYNEQF
v_call: TRBV20-1; d_call: TRBD2; j_call: TRBJ2-3; cdr3_aa: SARSSGVDTDTQY
v_call: TRBV7-9; d_call: TRBD1; j_call: TRBJ2-1; cdr3_aa: ASSSPRGSNEQF
v_call: TRBV12-5; d_call: TRBD1; j_call: TRBJ2-7; cdr3_aa: ASKTDRSTYEQY
v_call: TRBV28; d_call: TRBD1; j_call: TRBJ2-4; cdr3_aa: ASSLGKGAVKNIQY
v_call: TRBV27; d_call: NA; j_call: TRBJ1-2; cdr3_aa: ASSPQQGYGYT
v_call: TRBV11-2; d_call: NA; j_call: TRBJ2-5; cdr3_aa: ASSLGTIPGTQY
v_call: TRBV19; d_call: NA; j_call: TRBJ1-5; cdr3_aa: ASSIVGERGDQPQH
v_call: TRBV2; d_call: NA; j_call: TRBJ2-1; cdr3_aa: ASSETGNEQF
v_call: TRBV5-1; d_call: TRBD1; j_call: TRBJ1-4; cdr3_aa: ASSHGQGSEKLF
v_call: TRBV18; d_call: NA; j_call: TRBJ2-3; cdr3_aa: ASSSTSTDTQY
v_call: TRBV2; d_call: TRBD1; j_call: TRBJ2-1; cdr3_aa: ASSDITGASVNEQF
v_call: TRBV4-2; d_call: NA; j_call: TRBJ2-1; cdr3_aa: ASSQEGSSYNEQF
v_call: TRBV5-1; d_call: NA; j_call: TRBJ2-7; cdr3_aa: ASRSTQGPYYEQY
v_call: TRBV11-2; d_call: TRBD2; j_call: TRBJ2-7; cdr3_aa: ASSLAGGPYEQY
v_call: TRBV3-1; d_call: TRBD1; j_call: TRBJ2-1; cdr3_aa: ASSLGTGSYNEQF
v_call: TRBV29-1; d_call: TRBD1; j_call: TRBJ1-2; cdr3_aa: SVEDRGTGDGYT
v_call: TRBV20-1; d_call: NA; j_call: TRBJ1-1; cdr3_aa: SARTTGSDTEAF
v_call: TRBV20-1; d_call: NA; j_call: TRBJ2-1; cdr3_aa: SAREMTAGTSPYNEQF
v_call: TRBV20-1; d_call: NA; j_call: TRBJ1-1; cdr3_aa: SAPGGGPNTEAF